These 10 T cell receptor beta chains came from one sample sequenced in a study of read filtering for tumor transcriptome and immune sequencing. Molecular barcoded adaptors covering alpha/delta and beta/gamma chains were used on roughly 400 ng RNA. Via MiXCR, TCRdb re-called the reads, giving one row per CDR3 protein. The repertoire holds around 60,000 distinct CDR3 sequences, with around 21% as singletons. The sequenced material came from a population of CD138-negative cells sorted from bone marrow. The receptors shown here come from a donor at least 40 years old with multiple myeloma.

Details on this clonotype: A far larger clone is off by one base, so a read error is likely. The chain couples TRBV10-2 to TRBJ2-2, with D maybe TRBD1 (5 bases). This CDR3 contains 17 residues. Per germline, CDR1 WSHSY and CDR2 SAAADI. CDR3 protein: CAISDPGAGTNTGELFF. The DNA for the CDR3 is TGTGCCATCAGTGACCCTGGGGCAGGGACGAACACCGGGGAGCTGTTTTTT.

This clonotype was counted at least ten times. The genes are TRBV19 and TRBJ2-2; TRBD1 matches at 9 bases. Germline lookup yields CDR1 LNHDA and CDR2 SQIVND (reference sequence). This CDR3 has 14 amino acids. The junction had 7 bases not matched to a gene; V was cut back by 7 bases and J by 7 bases. The CDR3 nucleotides read TGTGCCAGTAAGGCACAGGGGGCTTTCGGGGAGCTGTTTTTT. Protein sequence: CASKAQGAFGELFF.

Regarding this clonotype: At one of its ends the junction is not consistent with the germline gene, which may arise from a read error. This sequence joins TRBV28 and TRBJ2-5; unclear D gene. The germline CDR1 and CDR2 sequences are MDHEN and SYDVKM. CDR3 length: 12 amino acids. DNA for the CDR3: TGTGCCAGCAGCCCACCCCAAGAGACCCAGCACTTC. Amino acids: CASSPPQETQHF.

This chain uses TRBV20-1 with TRBJ2-5, with TRBD2 matching 10 bases. Germline CDR1 reads DFQATT; CDR2 reads SNEGSKA (reference sequence). CDR3 size: 11 residues. V gave up 6 bases and J gave up 13 bases; unmatched junction bases: 8. CDR3 sequence (DNA): TGCAGTGCGGGGAGCGGGGGGGCCGGGTACTTC. It codes for CSAGSGGAGYF.

Many counts were recorded for this clonotype. This chain uses TRBV3-1 with TRBJ2-1, with TRBD1 identical over 7 bases. CDR1 is LGHDT and CDR2 is YNNKEL in the germline V gene (reference sequence). V trimming: 4 bases; J trimming: 6 bases; junction bases outside the gene matches: 6. This CDR3 contains 14 residues. Written as DNA, the CDR3 is TGTGCCAGCAGCCCTAGACAGGGTGTCAATGAGCAGTTCTTC. Amino acids: CASSPRQGVNEQFF.

This clonotype appeared many times. The chain is built from TRBV19 and TRBJ2-2; the D gene could be TRBD1 or TRBD2 (5 bases each). CDR1 is LNHDA, CDR2 SQIVND, per germline (reference sequence). Trimming removed 5 bases from V and 0 bases from J, with 7 bases in between. CDR3 length: 14 amino acids. The CDR3 protein is CASSSGPNTGELFF. For the CDR3, the DNA is TGTGCCAGTAGTTCGGGACCGAACACCGGGGAGCTGTTTTTT.

There are many counts of this clonotype. CDR3 bases: TGCGCCAGCAGTGCGGGGGTCGGTGAGCAGTTCTTC. Amino acid sequence: CASSAGVGEQFF. The chain is built from TRBV10-2 and TRBJ2-1, with D maybe TRBD2 (6 bases). From germline, CDR1 is WSHSY and CDR2 SAAADI. This CDR3 contains 12 residues. The V and J ends lost 4 bases and 9 bases respectively, with 10 bases between them.

A remark on this clonotype: The CDR3 end shows no conserved phenylalanine or tryptophan, and so a read error is likely. V is TRBV29-1 and J is TRBJ2-1; 8 bases align to TRBD1. The V gene's germline CDR1 is SQVTM and CDR2 ANQGSEA. The CDR3 consists of 14 residues. V trimming: 7 bases; J trimming: 3 bases; junction bases outside the gene matches: 8. For the CDR3, the DNA is TGCAGCGCTGTACGGGACAGGCTCTACAATGAGCAGTTCCTC. The encoded protein is CSAVRDRLYNEQFL.

Ten or more counts support this clonotype. The conserved phenylalanine or tryptophan is not found at the CDR3 terminus, so this likely reflects a read error. This chain uses TRBV10-2 with TRBJ2-5; TRBD2 matches at 7 bases. Per germline, CDR1 WSHSY and CDR2 SAAADI. The CDR3 contains 17 residues. After removal of 5 bases from V and 5 bases from J, the junction contained 17 bases not matched to a gene. The DNA of the CDR3 is TGCGCCAGCAGTAACCCGCCTAGTAGCGGGCGGCGGGAGACCCAGTACCTC. Translated: CASSNPPSSGRRETQYL.

This clonotype was picked up many times. V is TRBV29-1 and J is TRBJ1-5; TRBD1 agrees at 7 bases. The germline V gene encodes CDR1 SQVTM and CDR2 ANQGSEA. This CDR3 has 13 amino acids. V lost 7 bases, J lost 7 bases, and 10 bases stayed unmatched. DNA for the CDR3: TGCAGCGCCTTAGACAGGGTAGGACAGCCCCAGCATTTT. Translation: CSALDRVGQPQHF.